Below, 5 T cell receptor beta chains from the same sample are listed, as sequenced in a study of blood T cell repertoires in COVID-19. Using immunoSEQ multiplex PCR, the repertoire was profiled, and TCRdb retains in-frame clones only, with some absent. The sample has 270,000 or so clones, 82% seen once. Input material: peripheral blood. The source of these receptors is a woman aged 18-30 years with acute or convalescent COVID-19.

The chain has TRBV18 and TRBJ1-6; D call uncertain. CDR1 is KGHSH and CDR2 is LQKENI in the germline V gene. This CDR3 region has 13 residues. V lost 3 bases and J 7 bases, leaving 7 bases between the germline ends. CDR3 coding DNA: TGTGCCAGCTCACCGGCCTCCAATTCACCCCTCCACTTT. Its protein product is CASSPASNSPLHF. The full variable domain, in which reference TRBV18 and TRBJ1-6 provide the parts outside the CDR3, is NAGVMQNPRHLVRRRGQEARLRCSPMKGHSHVYWYRQLPEEGLKFMVYLQKENIIDESGMPKERFSAEFPKEGPSILRIQQVVRGDSAAYFCASSPASNSPLHFGNGTRLTVT.

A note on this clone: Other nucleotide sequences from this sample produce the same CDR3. DNA of the CDR3: TGTGCCAGTCGGGGACAGGGGGGGGCCAACGTCCTGACTTTC. It specifies CASRGQGGANVLTF. V usage is TRBV19 and J usage is TRBJ2-6; TRBD1 matches at 10 bases. The CDR3 has 14 amino acids. Germline lookup yields CDR1 LNHDA and CDR2 SQIVND (reference sequence). Trimming at V came to 8 bases and at J to 4 bases, leaving 2 bases not matched to a gene.

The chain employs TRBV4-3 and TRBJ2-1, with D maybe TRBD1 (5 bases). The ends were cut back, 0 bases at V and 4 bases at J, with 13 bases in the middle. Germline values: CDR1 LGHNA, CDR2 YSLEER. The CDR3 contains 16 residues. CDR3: CASSQDWAGKYNEQFF. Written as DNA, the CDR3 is TGCGCCAGCAGCCAAGATTGGGCAGGGAAATACAATGAGCAGTTCTTC.

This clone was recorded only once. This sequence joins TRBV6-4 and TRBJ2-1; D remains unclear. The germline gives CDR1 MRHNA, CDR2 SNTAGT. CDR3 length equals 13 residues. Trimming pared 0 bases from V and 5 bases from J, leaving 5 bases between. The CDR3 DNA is TGTGCCAGCAGTGACTCGAGTCACAATGAGCAGTTCTTC. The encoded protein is CASSDSSHNEQFF.

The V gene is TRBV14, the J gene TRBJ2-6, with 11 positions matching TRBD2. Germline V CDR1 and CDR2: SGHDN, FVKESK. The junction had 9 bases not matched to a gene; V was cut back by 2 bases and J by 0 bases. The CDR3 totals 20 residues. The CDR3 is CASSQRKTSGIDSGANVLTF. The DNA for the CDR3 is TGTGCCAGCAGCCAAAGGAAGACTAGCGGGATCGACTCTGGGGCCAACGTCCTGACTTTC.